This TCR beta chain was sequenced for a study of shared clonotypes between healthy human individuals. Broader study findings: Expectations were that clonotype sharing among donors would be affected by sequencing depth.

Method: immunoSEQ multiplex PCR; TCRdb's copy keeps in-frame clones and lacks some. The sample has 1,400,000 or so clones; approximately 98.5% are singletons. A word on this clone: Its antigen remains unidentified.

The germline V and J ends were trimmed by 1 base and 1 base, with 7 bases remaining between them. Germline loops: CDR1 LNHDA, CDR2 SQIVND (reference sequence). The CDR3 has 15 amino acids. Every donor, a Caucasian adult, lived in Nashville, Tennessee. A split of CD4+ cells into CD45RA+ naive and CD45RA-negative memory subsets was performed. This sequence was found in a man aged 25-45 years in good health. Sample: naive CD4+ T cells sorted from blood. Sample subset: CD45RA+ positively selected. The gene calls are TRBV19 and TRBJ2-2; D is unresolved. CDR3 bases: TGTGCCAGTAGTATAGGCGGAATGAACACCGGGGAGCTGTTTTTT. It is translated as CASSIGGMNTGELFF.